Below, 31 T cell receptor beta chains from the same sample are listed, as sequenced in a study of CD8 T cells in ankylosing spondylitis. TCRdb ran MiXCR on the 5' RACE reads and lists one entry per CDR3 protein. The top ten clones hold around 30% of a sample with 250,000 or so distinct CDR3 sequences, more than 15% of them seen once. Input material: blood, either unsorted or a sorted T cell fraction (not recorded which). The receptors derive from a male donor with ankylosing spondylitis or in good health (not recorded which).

This clonotype was detected a few times. The V call is TRBV12-3 or TRBV12-4, the J call TRBJ2-3; D unresolved. The CDR3 spans 13 residues. V was shortened by 5 bases and J by 2 bases, with 8 bases between the two germline ends. The CDR3 bases are TGTGCCAGCAGTCCCTCCAACACAGATACGCAGTATTTT. Translated: CASSPSNTDTQYF.

The chain uses TRBV7-8 and TRBJ1-2; TRBD1 is a possible D gene (6 bases). CDR1 is SGHVS, CDR2 FQNEAQ, per germline. This CDR3 spans 18 amino acids. Trimming shortened V by 0 bases and J by 0 bases, and 17 bases separated the two germline ends. CDR3 amino acids: CASSLAMTWTVANYGYTF. The CDR3 DNA follows: TGTGCCAGCAGCTTAGCGATGACCTGGACAGTAGCTAACTATGGCTACACCTTC.

The chain recombines TRBV29-1 with TRBJ2-5; 12 nucleotides align to TRBD2. V gave up 4 bases and J gave up 1 base; unmatched junction bases: 4. This CDR3 contains 15 residues. From germline, CDR1 is SQVTM and CDR2 ANQGSEA. As DNA, the CDR3 is TGCAGCGTTGGTGGACTAGCGGGAATCCAAGAGACCCAGTACTTC. Its translation is CSVGGLAGIQETQYF.

V usage is TRBV11-2 and J usage is TRBJ2-1; D call uncertain. The germline V gene has CDR1 SGHAT and CDR2 FQNNGV. CDR3 length: 14 amino acids. The V end lost 3 bases, the J end lost 6 bases, and 12 bases lay between the germline ends. The chain's CDR3 is CASSLDRWANEQFF. CDR3 coding DNA: TGTGCCAGCAGCTTGGACCGATGGGCCAATGAGCAGTTCTTC. Complete variable domain (other parts from reference TRBV11-2 and TRBJ2-1): EAGVAQSPRYKIIEKRQSVAFWCNPISGHATLYWYQQILGQGPKLLIQFQNNGVVDDSQLPKDRFSAERLKGVDSTLKIQPAKLEDSAVYLCASSLDRWANEQFFGPGTRLTVL.

This clonotype has more than one count but fewer than ten. V usage is TRBV7-2 and J usage is TRBJ2-5, with 7 bases identical to TRBD2. The germline CDR1 and CDR2 sequences are SGHTA and FQGNSA. This CDR3 is 17 amino acids long. V was clipped by 0 bases and J by 2 bases; unmatched bases: 9. CDR3 protein: CASSLAGVAGLQETQYF. CDR3 nucleotides: TGTGCCAGCAGCTTAGCGGGGGTAGCGGGCCTGCAAGAGACCCAGTACTTC.

CDR3 nucleotides: TGTGCCAGCAGCAAAACGCCCCTAAGTACTAGCGGGCCTCCTAGCTCCTACGAGCAGTACTTC. Translation: CASSKTPLSTSGPPSSYEQYF. The rearrangement uses TRBV21-1 and TRBJ2-7; the table's D gene call, TRBD2, was not cross checked with the DNA. TRBV21-1 is flagged as a pseudogene. CDR3 length: 21 amino acids.

This clonotype occurred a few times. J is TRBJ2-7 and V is TRBV6-5, with D possibly TRBD1 on 5 matching bases. The CDR3 is 14 amino acids. Trimming removed 5 bases from V and 2 bases from J, with 13 bases in between. Germline V gene lookup returns CDR1 MNHEY and CDR2 SVGAGI. The CDR3 reads CASSHLTVPYEQYF. DNA of the CDR3: TGTGCCAGCAGTCACCTGACAGTGCCCTACGAGCAGTACTTC.

This clonotype showed up just a few times. CDR3 loop: CASSLIAGENEQYF. CDR3 coding DNA: TGTGCCAGCAGCCTAATAGCAGGGGAAAACGAGCAGTACTTC. This chain connects TRBV4-2 to TRBJ2-7; D perhaps matches TRBD1 (6 bases). Deletions cut 4 bases from V and 5 bases from J, with 15 bases between. This CDR3 is 14 amino acids long. Per the germline V gene, CDR1 is LGHNA and CDR2 is YNFKEQ.

The table lists this clonotype with a few counts. The chain employs TRBV20-1 and TRBJ2-5; D call uncertain. The CDR3 has 16 residues. The germline CDR1 and CDR2 sequences are DFQATT and SNEGSKA (reference sequence). Trimming removed 2 bases from V and 1 base from J, with 17 bases in between. This CDR3 reads CSARSVTVGSQETQYF. The CDR3 region has the DNA TGCAGTGCTAGAAGCGTTACGGTGGGGTCCCAAGAGACCCAGTACTTC.

This rearrangement joins TRBV25-1 to TRBJ2-7, with D possibly being TRBD1 (6 bases). Trimming pared 1 base from V and 3 bases from J, leaving 7 bases between. CDR1 is MGHDK, CDR2 SYGVNS, per germline. The length of the CDR3 is 13 residues. DNA for the CDR3: TGTGCCAGCAGTGAATCGGACAGCTACGAGCAGTACTTC. Amino acid sequence: CASSESDSYEQYF.

This clonotype was detected only a few times. CDR3 sequence (DNA): TGTGCCAGCAGCTTTACTAGGGAGCCGCAGTATTTT. It specifies CASSFTREPQYF. V usage is TRBV5-6 and J usage is TRBJ2-3; perhaps TRBD2 as D (5 bases). Germline values: CDR1 SGHDT, CDR2 YYEEEE. This CDR3 has 12 amino acids. V gave up 2 bases and J gave up 10 bases, with 11 bases separating them.

V and J are TRBV20-1 and TRBJ1-2; D uncertain. V lost 6 bases and J 4 bases, leaving 3 bases between the germline ends. The CDR3 is 9 residues long. The V gene's germline CDR1 is DFQATT and CDR2 SNEGSKA (reference sequence). CDR3: CSAFYGYTF. The CDR3 DNA reads as TGCAGTGCCTTCTATGGCTACACCTTC.

This clonotype was counted many times. V is TRBV12-3 or TRBV12-4 and J is TRBJ1-2; no clear D gene. V was clipped by 1 base and J by 6 bases, with 12 bases between them. The CDR3 is 14 amino acids. The CDR3 nucleotides are TGTGCCAGCAGTTTAGGGTCCCTCGGGAATGGCTACACCTTC. Translated, it gives CASSLGSLGNGYTF.

This chain joins TRBV25-1 and TRBJ2-7; tentatively, D is TRBD1 (6 bases). The V gene lost 3 bases and the J gene lost 6 bases, with 21 bases spanning the gap. Germline CDR1 MGHDK, CDR2 SYGVNS. The CDR3 is 16 residues long. The CDR3 DNA reads TGTGCCAGCAGTGAGTTCGGGGCAGGGGATATGAGCGAGCAGTACTTC. This translates into CASSEFGAGDMSEQYF.

This clonotype was seen more than once but under ten times. The chain joins TRBV29-1 to TRBJ2-7; 7 bases map to TRBD1. Germline CDR1 reads SQVTM; CDR2 reads ANQGSEA. The CDR3 runs 12 residues. J was trimmed by 2 bases and V by 4 bases; bases with no gene match: 2. CDR3 amino acids: CSVGDSPYEQYF. CDR3 in DNA: TGCAGCGTTGGGGACAGTCCCTACGAGCAGTACTTC.

This clonotype was seen many times. The rearrangement links TRBV4-1 to TRBJ1-5; a weak D match, TRBD1 (5 bases). Trimming removed 0 bases at V and 7 bases at J, with 7 bases between. Germline loops: CDR1 MGHRA, CDR2 YSYEKL. CDR3 length: 13 residues. CDR3 nucleotide sequence: TGCGCCAGCAGCCAAGAAGGACAACAGCCCCAGCATTTT. Protein sequence: CASSQEGQQPQHF.

As to this clonotype: One end of the junction fails to match germline, which may point to a read error. The rearrangement links TRBV20-1 to TRBJ2-2, with TRBD2 identical over 7 bases. The CDR3 runs to 14 residues. Germline lookup yields CDR1 DFQATT and CDR2 SNEGSKA (reference sequence). DNA for the CDR3: TGCAGTGCTAGAGATGGGACTAACACCGGGGAGGTGTTTTTT. Protein: CSARDGTNTGEVFF.

This clonotype was found a few times. V and J are TRBV27 and TRBJ1-6; D possibly corresponds to TRBD1 (5 bases). V lost 5 bases and J lost 0, with 11 bases in between. The CDR3 has 16 amino acids. Germline V lookup: CDR1 MNHEY, CDR2 SMNVEV (reference sequence). CDR3: CASSQKGRSYNSPLHF. Written as DNA, the CDR3 is TGTGCCAGCAGTCAGAAGGGGCGCTCCTATAATTCACCCCTCCACTTT.

The rearrangement links TRBV5-1 to TRBJ2-1; 8 bases are a match to TRBD1. The ends lost 0 bases at V and 7 bases at J; junction bases unmatched: 6. CDR1 is SGHRS and CDR2 is YFSETQ in the germline V gene. The CDR3 consists of 15 residues. The CDR3: CASSLVQGARNEQFF. CDR3 DNA sequence: TGCGCCAGCAGCTTGGTGCAGGGGGCGCGTAATGAGCAGTTCTTC.

This clonotype showed up just a few times. The chain recombines TRBV5-1 with TRBJ2-7; D possibly corresponds to TRBD1 (5 bases). The length of the CDR3 is 13 residues. V shed 6 bases and J shed 3 bases, with 13 bases lying between them. In germline, CDR1 is SGHRS, CDR2 YFSETQ. The CDR3 sequence: CASNGGRDYEQYF. The CDR3 coding sequence is TGCGCCAGCAACGGCGGCAGGGACTACGAGCAGTACTTC. The complete variable domain, with remaining parts taken from reference TRBV5-1 and TRBJ2-7, reads KAGVTQTPRYLIKTRGQQVTLSCSPISGHRSVSWYQQTPGQGLQFLFEYFSETQRNKGNFPGRFSGRQFSNSRSEMNVSTLELGDSALYLCASNGGRDYEQYFGPGTRLTVT.

The CDR3 is CASSKTGTSDYEQYF. DNA for the CDR3: TGCGCCAGCAGCAAAACCGGGACTAGCGACTACGAGCAGTACTTC. J is TRBJ2-7 and V is TRBV4-1, with TRBD2 matching 10 bases. V trimming: 5 bases; J trimming: 3 bases; junction bases outside the gene matches: 7. This CDR3 contains 15 residues. Germline V gene sequence: CDR1 MGHRA, CDR2 YSYEKL.

This clonotype was observed a handful of times. The chain carries TRBV6-5 and TRBJ2-2, with 8 nucleotides matching TRBD2. After removal of 0 bases from V and 3 bases from J, the junction contained 3 bases not matched to a gene. CDR3 length equals 16 residues. The germline V gene has CDR1 MNHEY and CDR2 SVGAGI. The CDR3, as DNA: TGTGCCAGCAGTTACTCGGAGACTAGCGACACCGGGGAGCTGTTTTTT. It translates to CASSYSETSDTGELFF.

The chain couples TRBV6-1 to TRBJ2-1, with TRBD2 identical over 11 bases. V shed 4 bases and J 3 bases; nucleotides not matched to a gene: 2. Germline assignment: CDR1 MNHNS and CDR2 SASEGT. The CDR3 has 15 amino acids. Here the CDR3 reads CASSAGLADYNEQFF. Here the CDR3 DNA reads TGTGCCAGCAGTGCGGGACTAGCGGACTACAATGAGCAGTTCTTC.

The chain uses TRBV4-3 and TRBJ2-2, with 7 positions matching TRBD1. Trimming at V came to 0 bases and at J to 6 bases, leaving 4 bases not matched to a gene. The CDR3 runs to 15 residues. CDR1 and CDR2 from the germline V gene are LGHNA and YSLEER. The CDR3 is CASSQETGWSGELFF. The CDR3 DNA reads TGCGCCAGCAGCCAAGAGACAGGGTGGTCCGGGGAGCTGTTTTTT.

The gene calls are TRBV9 and TRBJ2-2; no firm D call. CDR1 is SGDLS and CDR2 is YYNGEE in the germline V gene. The CDR3 is made up of 15 amino acids. V was cut by 0 bases and J by 6 bases, with 12 bases left in between. The CDR3: CASSVGQADPGELFF. The DNA of the CDR3 is TGTGCCAGCAGCGTAGGTCAGGCGGATCCCGGGGAGCTGTTTTTT. The full variable domain, its missing parts supplied by reference TRBV9 and TRBJ2-2, is DSGVTQTPKHLITATGQRVTLRCSPRSGDLSVYWYQQSLDQGLQFLIQYYNGEERAKGNILERFSAQQFPDLHSELNLSSLELGDSALYFCASSVGQADPGELFFGEGSRLTVL.

This clonotype was observed a single time. The chain combines TRBV29-1 with TRBJ2-1, with a possible D match to TRBD2 (5 bases). The length of the CDR3 is 17 residues. Germline V gene sequence: CDR1 SQVTM, CDR2 ANQGSEA. V was pared by 1 base and J by 1 base, with 17 bases between. CDR3 loop: CSVEGGPKLLSYNEQFF. The CDR3, as DNA: TGCAGCGTTGAAGGCGGGCCAAAGCTTCTTTCCTACAATGAGCAGTTCTTC.

This clonotype was recorded many times. The V gene is TRBV7-2, the J gene TRBJ2-1; 10 nucleotides agree with TRBD2. V lost 1 base to trimming and J lost 4 bases; unmatched junction nucleotides: 4. Germline CDR1 reads SGHTA; CDR2 reads FQGNSA. There are 16 residues in the CDR3. For the CDR3, the DNA is TGTGCCAGCAGCTTAGGGACTAGCGGTCCTTACAATGAGCAGTTCTTC. Translating gives CASSLGTSGPYNEQFF.

This clonotype was seen ten or more times. The chain carries TRBV20-1 and TRBJ2-4; the D gene is possibly TRBD2 (6 bases). The CDR3 totals 14 residues. CDR1 and CDR2 (germline): DFQATT, SNEGSKA (reference sequence). The germline V and J ends were trimmed by 2 bases and 1 base, with 9 bases remaining between them. In DNA, the CDR3 is TGCAGTGCTAGACGGGAGCGGGCCAAAAACATTCAGTACTTC. It yields the protein CSARRERAKNIQYF.

This chain joins TRBV20-1 and TRBJ2-7; 10 nucleotides match TRBD2. The CDR3 extends over 16 amino acids. V trimming: 0 bases; J trimming: 7 bases; junction bases outside the gene matches: 12. Germline V gene sequence: CDR1 DFQATT, CDR2 SNEGSKA (reference sequence). CDR3 sequence reads: CSARDLWTSGVWEQYF. The DNA for the CDR3 is TGCAGTGCTAGAGATCTCTGGACTAGCGGAGTTTGGGAGCAGTACTTC.

The CDR3 sequence is CASSDYSYNEQFF. CDR3 in DNA: TGTGCCAGCAGTGATTACAGCTACAATGAGCAGTTCTTC. J is TRBJ2-1 and V is TRBV2; the D is unclear. In germline, CDR1 is SNHLY, CDR2 FYNNEI. The V gene lost 3 bases and the J gene lost 3 bases, with 6 bases spanning the gap. The CDR3 runs to 13 residues.

The sample holds a few counts of this clonotype. The chain employs TRBV5-1 and TRBJ2-3; D is unresolved. The V gene's germline CDR1 is SGHRS and CDR2 YFSETQ. The V end was cut by 4 bases, the J end by 13 bases, with 16 bases between. The CDR3 consists of 12 residues. DNA for the CDR3: TGCGCCAGCAGCCCCCTGGGCGGTGTGGAGTATTTT. It codes for CASSPLGGVEYF.